The 2 T cell receptor beta chains given below trace back to one sample, sequenced in a study of T cell responses to AZD1222 COVID-19 vaccine. The repertoire was sequenced with immunoSEQ multiplex PCR; TCRdb's copy has only in-frame clones and lacks some. The sample consists of 150,000 or so clones, approximately 92% of them appearing once. This specimen was peripheral blood, taken on day 0 of AZD1222 vaccination. The origin of the receptors is an adult in good health.

J is TRBJ1-5 and V is TRBV19; D call uncertain. Trimming took off 6 bases at V and 0 bases at J, with 12 bases between the two ends. This CDR3 region has 15 residues. Looked up from germline, CDR1 is LNHDA and CDR2 is SQIVND (reference sequence). CDR3: CASSWDIYSNQPQHF. The CDR3 coding sequence is TGTGCCAGTAGCTGGGATATTTATAGCAATCAGCCCCAGCATTTT.

The chain recombines TRBV7-9 with TRBJ2-5, with TRBD2 as a possible D gene (5 bases). This CDR3 is 13 amino acids long. The germline gives CDR1 SEHNR, CDR2 FQNEAQ (reference sequence). Trimming left V 4 bases short and J 1 base short, with 7 bases between. CDR3 coding DNA: TGTGCCAGCAGCTCGGCGGGCCAAGAGACCCAGTACTTC. Translated, it gives CASSSAGQETQYF. The full variable domain, with the rest looked up from reference TRBV7-9 and TRBJ2-5, is DTGVSQNPRHKITKRGQNVTFRCDPISEHNRLYWYRQTLGQGPEFLTYFQNEAQLEKSRLLSDRFSAERPKGSFSTLEIQRTEQGDSAMYLCASSSAGQETQYFGPGTRLLVL.